These T cell receptor beta chains were read from a single sample in a study of T-cell memory formation after mild COVID-19. TCRdb fed the 5' RACE reads into MiXCR, producing one record per CDR3 protein. Here the sample spans about 400,000 distinct CDR3 sequences, about a sixth being singletons. Input material: PBMCs or a T cell subset sorted from them (not recorded which). The receptors come from a young man who had mild COVID-19 (a few samples of this study predate the infection). Cell type and time point are not known. The CDR3 runs from the conserved cysteine through the conserved F or W. Fields, in order: D gene, J gene, clone size, V gene, CDR3 DNA, CDR3 protein. The D gene is left open where the match is weak. Clone size appears in some rows only: once, few, many, or a class for an expanded clone.

D: TRBD2
J: TRBJ2-2
size: few
V: TRBV4-2
DNA: TGTGCCAGCAGCGGACTAGCGGGGGTCACCGGGGAGCTGTTTTTT
CDR3: CASSGLAGVTGELFF

D: -
J: TRBJ2-3
size: many
V: TRBV7-2
DNA: TGTGCCAGCAGCTCCACCACAGATACGCAGTATTTT
CDR3: CASSSTTDTQYF

D: TRBD1
J: TRBJ1-6
size: few
V: TRBV7-9
DNA: TGTGCCAGCAGCGAGAGGGGACAGGGTGTGTCACCCCTCCACTTT
CDR3: CASSERGQGVSPLHF

D: TRBD2
J: TRBJ2-5
size: -
V: TRBV7-8
DNA: TGTGCCAGCAGCTCTAGCGGGGGCCTACACACCCAGTACTTC
CDR3: CASSSSGGLHTQYF

D: TRBD1
J: TRBJ1-6
size: few
V: TRBV4-3
DNA: TGCGCCAGCAGCCAAGAGCAGGGGGCAATTATTAATTCACCCCTCCACTTT
CDR3: CASSQEQGAIINSPLHF

D: -
J: TRBJ2-3
size: -
V: TRBV6-5
DNA: TGTGCCAGCAGCCACCCCCCTTGGGATACGCAGTATTTT
CDR3: CASSHPPWDTQYF

D: TRBD1
J: TRBJ2-3
size: many
V: TRBV4-3
DNA: TGCGCCAGCAGCCAAGAAGGGCATTTGGGGACAGGGACAGATACGCAGTATTTT
CDR3: CASSQEGHLGTGTDTQYF

D: TRBD1
J: TRBJ2-5
size: few
V: TRBV12-3/TRBV12-4
DNA: TGTGCCAGCAGTTTAGCCGACAGGGCCACTCAAGAGACCCAGTACTTC
CDR3: CASSLADRATQETQYF

D: -
J: TRBJ2-3
size: few
V: TRBV7-3
DNA: TGTGCCAGCAGCTTAAAAGGGGGGGATACGCAGTATTTT
CDR3: CASSLKGGDTQYF

D: -
J: TRBJ2-1
size: few
V: TRBV18
DNA: TGTGCCAGCTCACCCCTGGTCAGTTACAATGAGCAGTTCTTC
CDR3: CASSPLVSYNEQFF

D: -
J: TRBJ2-2
size: few
V: TRBV7-3
DNA: TGTGCCAGCATGGGGACACTGAACACCGGGGAGCTGTTTTTT
CDR3: CASMGTLNTGELFF

D: -
J: TRBJ2-2
size: few
V: TRBV20-1
DNA: TGCAGTGCTTCTACTAGAGTCGGGGAGCTGTTTTTT
CDR3: CSASTRVGELFF

D: -
J: TRBJ1-6
size: once
V: TRBV30
DNA: TGTGCCTGGAGTGAAATCGGAGCATCACCCCTCCACTTT
CDR3: CAWSEIGASPLHF

D: TRBD1
J: TRBJ1-4
size: few
V: TRBV5-1
DNA: TGCGCCAGCAGCTTGGTCACAGGGGAAGAGGGCGAAAAACTGTTTTTT
CDR3: CASSLVTGEEGEKLFF

D: TRBD1
J: TRBJ1-4
size: once
V: TRBV12-3/TRBV12-4
DNA: TGTGCCTGCGTGCGGGGACAGGGGATGGCGGTTGTTGAAAAACTGTTTTTT
CDR3: CACVRGQGMAVVEKLFF

D: TRBD1
J: TRBJ1-1
size: -
V: TRBV5-1
DNA: TGCGCCAGCAGCTTGGGGCAGGGGGCGCAGGAAGCTTTCTTT
CDR3: CASSLGQGAQEAFF

D: -
J: TRBJ2-6
size: -
V: TRBV4-3
DNA: TGCGCCAGCAGCCAAGATAAGTCCTCTGGGGCCAACGTCCTGACTTTC
CDR3: CASSQDKSSGANVLTF

D: TRBD1
J: TRBJ1-4
size: few
V: TRBV4-2
DNA: TGTGCCAGCAGCCAAGAAGGGACAGGTGACTATGAAAAACTGTTTTTT
CDR3: CASSQEGTGDYEKLFF

D: -
J: TRBJ1-1
size: few
V: TRBV27
DNA: TGTGCCAGCAGTTTAAGCGGTGTATGGAACACTGAAGCTTTCTTT
CDR3: CASSLSGVWNTEAFF

D: -
J: TRBJ2-2
size: -
V: TRBV7-3
DNA: TGTGCCAGCAGCCCCAGGACGTCTACCGGGGAGCTGTTTTTT
CDR3: CASSPRTSTGELFF

D: -
J: TRBJ1-2
size: few
V: TRBV29-1
DNA: TGCAGCGTTGAATTTGGGTTGGGGATTGGCGGCTACACCTTC
CDR3: CSVEFGLGIGGYTF

D: -
J: TRBJ2-7
size: -
V: TRBV5-1
DNA: TGCGCCAGCAGCTTAGCTAGCAACTCCTACGAGCAGTACTTC
CDR3: CASSLASNSYEQYF

D: -
J: TRBJ2-5
size: few
V: TRBV6-2/TRBV6-3
DNA: TGTGCCAGCAGTTACCCGAGCAAGAGCCAGTACTTC
CDR3: CASSYPSKSQYF

D: -
J: TRBJ2-3
size: -
V: TRBV5-1
DNA: TGCGCCAGCAGCCCCTTCACAGGAGATACGCAGTATTTT
CDR3: CASSPFTGDTQYF